These 24 T cell receptor beta chains came from one sample sequenced in a study of spatial heterogeneity in lung cancer. Time point of the sample: sample taken at primary tumor resection. Frozen PBMC, nontumor lung or tumor provided whole RNA, which was sequenced unsorted. TCRdb redid the calling of the 5' RACE reads with MiXCR, one entry per CDR3 protein. The sample shows fewer than 55,000 distinct CDR3 sequences, roughly 7.6% of them seen only once. The sequences come from PBMCs, collected at surgery. These receptors were obtained from a female donor with early-stage non-small cell lung cancer.

This clonotype was seen many times. This sequence joins TRBV7-8 and TRBJ1-1, with 8 positions matching TRBD1. The CDR3 spans 13 residues. The germline gives CDR1 SGHVS, CDR2 FQNEAQ. Trimming at V came to 5 bases and at J to 5 bases, leaving 4 bases not matched to a gene. CDR3 protein: CASSTTGGTEAFF. The CDR3 region has the DNA TGTGCCAGCAGCACAACAGGGGGAACTGAAGCTTTCTTT.

The chain carries TRBV5-4 and TRBJ2-5; 7 positions agree with TRBD2. This CDR3 contains 13 residues. The germline CDR1 and CDR2 sequences are SGHNT and YYREEE (reference sequence). The ends lost 5 bases at V and 4 bases at J; junction bases unmatched: 5. This CDR3 is CASSIGGGETQYF. CDR3 DNA: TGTGCCAGCAGTATCGGCGGGGGAGAGACCCAGTACTTC.

The chain couples TRBV4-1 to TRBJ1-2; D is perhaps TRBD1 (6 bases). Germline V CDR1 and CDR2: MGHRA, YSYEKL. Trimming removed 1 base at V and 8 bases at J, with 29 bases between. The CDR3 is made up of 19 amino acids. This CDR3 is CASSQGLFEGRGKMSGYTF. The CDR3 DNA reads as TGCGCCAGCAGCCAAGGCCTCTTCGAAGGTAGGGGGAAGATGAGCGGCTACACCTTC.

The chain employs TRBV4-3 and TRBJ2-2; 9 nucleotides line up with TRBD2. Germline CDR1 reads LGHNA; CDR2 reads YSLEER. J lost 5 bases, V lost 2 bases, and 6 bases had no gene match. The CDR3 is 16 amino acids. The CDR3 sequence is CASSQYSGGGTGELFF. As DNA, the CDR3 is TGCGCCAGCAGCCAATATAGCGGGGGTGGAACCGGGGAGCTGTTTTTT.

The rearrangement links TRBV7-2 to TRBJ2-7; 9 bases fit TRBD1. Trimming cost V 4 bases and J 4 bases; bases outside gene matches: 8. This CDR3 is built from 15 residues. CDR1 SGHTA and CDR2 FQGNSA come from the germline V gene. The CDR3 nucleotides are TGTGCCAGCAGCTCAGCCGGGACAGGGACTTACGAGCAGTACTTC. Its protein product is CASSSAGTGTYEQYF.

This clonotype was observed a few times. The genes are TRBV4-2 and TRBJ1-2; maybe TRBD1 (5 bases). Germline V CDR1 and CDR2: LGHNA, YNFKEQ. There are 12 residues in the CDR3. V shed 1 base and J shed 10 bases, with 10 bases lying between them. CDR3 sequence reads: CASSQVWGDYTF. DNA of the CDR3: TGTGCCAGCAGCCAAGTTTGGGGCGACTACACCTTC.

The rearrangement links TRBV7-2 to TRBJ2-7; possibly TRBD1 or TRBD2 for D (5 bases each). Trimming removed 0 bases from V and 4 bases from J, with 22 bases in between. The CDR3 is 18 residues long. Germline V gene data show CDR1 as SGHTA and CDR2 as FQGNSA. The CDR3 loop reads CASSLARHSAWGIYEQYF. In DNA, the CDR3 is TGTGCCAGCAGCTTAGCCCGGCACAGCGCATGGGGGATATACGAGCAGTACTTC.

The chain has TRBV4-3 and TRBJ1-2; 8 bases fit TRBD1. The CDR3 is 16 residues long. With V trimmed by 0 bases and J by 7 bases, 10 bases remained unmatched. Germline V CDR1 and CDR2: LGHNA, YSLEER. CDR3 nucleotides: TGCGCCAGCAGCCAAGATGTCACAGGGGGACGCGGTGGCTACACCTTC. It yields the protein CASSQDVTGGRGGYTF.

In nucleotides, the CDR3 is TGTGCCAGCAGCTTTTCGGGGGGTGACATTCAGTACTTC. Amino acids: CASSFSGGDIQYF. This sequence joins TRBV7-3 and TRBJ2-4, with 7 bases that match TRBD2. CDR1 SGHTA and CDR2 FQGTGA come from the germline V gene. The V and J ends lost 3 bases and 8 bases, in that order; junction bases with no gene match: 4. This CDR3 contains 13 residues.

This clonotype was seen many times. V is TRBV12-3 or TRBV12-4 and J is TRBJ2-7, with a possible D match to TRBD1 (6 bases). Trimming removed 6 bases at V and 7 bases at J, with 13 bases between. The CDR3 is 12 amino acids. CDR3 sequence reads: CASSYREREQYF. The CDR3 bases are TGTGCCAGCAGCTACAGGGAGAGGGAGCAGTACTTC.

Only a few counts were recorded for this clonotype. J is TRBJ2-3 and V is TRBV10-3; 7 nucleotides align to TRBD1. V lost 7 bases, J lost 3 bases, and 7 bases stayed unmatched. The CDR3 length is 14 residues. From germline, CDR1 is ENHRY and CDR2 SYGVKD. The DNA for the CDR3 is TGTGCCATCAACGAGGGGGCAAGTACAGATACGCAGTATTTT. Translating gives CAINEGASTDTQYF.

The table lists this clonotype with many counts. The chain carries TRBV9 and TRBJ1-2, with 7 bases lining up with TRBD1. V lost 0 bases, J lost 10 bases, and 9 bases stayed unmatched. Germline V lookup: CDR1 SGDLS, CDR2 YYNGEE. The CDR3 is 14 amino acids. In nucleotides, the CDR3 is TGTGCCAGCAGCGTAGAGGGGGACAGCCTGGACTACACCTTC. It translates to CASSVEGDSLDYTF. The full variable domain, in which reference TRBV9 and TRBJ1-2 provide the parts outside the CDR3, is DSGVTQTPKHLITATGQRVTLRCSPRSGDLSVYWYQQSLDQGLQFLIQYYNGEERAKGNILERFSAQQFPDLHSELNLSSLELGDSALYFCASSVEGDSLDYTFGSGTRLTVV.

This chain joins TRBV20-1 and TRBJ2-7; D uncertain. V lost 1 base, J lost 6 bases, and 7 bases lay in between. The CDR3 is 11 residues long. The V gene's germline CDR1 is DFQATT and CDR2 SNEGSKA (reference sequence). CDR3 coding DNA: TGCAGTGCTAGAGTCCGTCCCGAGCAGTACTTC. Protein: CSARVRPEQYF.

This clonotype has only a few counts. The J gene is TRBJ1-3, the V gene TRBV12-3 or TRBV12-4; 9 bases fit TRBD1. This CDR3 region has 15 residues. J was trimmed by 5 bases and V by 2 bases; bases with no gene match: 4. CDR3 nucleotide sequence: TGTGCCAGCAGTTTACGGGACAGGGTACGAAACACCATATATTTT. Its protein is CASSLRDRVRNTIYF.

Regarding this clonotype: A much larger clone is a single base away; this may be a read error. J is TRBJ2-1 and V is TRBV10-3; no reliable D call. The CDR3 sequence is 12 residues long. Germline CDR1 ENHRY, CDR2 SYGVKD. CDR3 sequence reads: CAISPGRNVQFF. The CDR3 DNA follows: TGTGCCATCAGCCCCGGGCGCAATGTGCAGTTCTTC.

This clonotype was seen only a few times. The genes are TRBV6-5 and TRBJ2-7; D may be TRBD1 (5 bases). In germline, CDR1 is MNHEY, CDR2 SVGAGI. The CDR3 loop spans 13 amino acids. Trimming cost V 6 bases and J 6 bases, with 15 bases left between them. The CDR3 coding sequence is TGTGCCAGCAGGGGGCCAGGGAAGGGCGAGCAGTACTTC. Its protein product is CASRGPGKGEQYF.

This clonotype was found many times. This sequence joins TRBV10-3 and TRBJ1-1; D remains unclear. The CDR3 covers 13 residues. V lost 4 bases and J 0 bases, leaving 6 bases between the germline ends. In germline, CDR1 is ENHRY, CDR2 SYGVKD. The CDR3 sequence: CAISGSLNTEAFF. CDR3 DNA sequence: TGTGCCATCAGTGGGTCTCTGAACACTGAAGCTTTCTTT.

This sequence joins TRBV10-2 and TRBJ2-7; TRBD1 might be the D (6 bases). Looked up from germline, CDR1 is WSHSY and CDR2 is SAAADI. Trimming shortened V by 7 bases and J by 0 bases, and 13 bases separated the two germline ends. The CDR3 is 14 amino acids. Here the CDR3 reads CASIPTGSSYEQYF. CDR3 nucleotide sequence: TGCGCCAGCATTCCAACAGGGAGCTCCTACGAGCAGTACTTC.

This clonotype was counted between two and nine times. The rearrangement links TRBV6-2 or TRBV6-3 to TRBJ1-2, with a tentative D call TRBD1 (5 bases). Germline values: CDR1 MNHEY, CDR2 SVGEGT. The V end was cut by 2 bases, the J end by 12 bases, with 22 bases between. This CDR3 spans 15 amino acids. The CDR3 spells CASSYRGAGSRDDTF. In DNA, the CDR3 is TGTGCCAGCAGTTACCGGGGCGCAGGGTCCCGCGATGACACCTTC.

V gene TRBV2 combines with J gene TRBJ2-2; TRBD1 agrees at 7 bases. CDR3 size: 15 residues. J was trimmed by 6 bases and V by 10 bases; bases with no gene match: 14. Germline V gene data show CDR1 as SNHLY and CDR2 as FYNNEI. As DNA, the CDR3 is TGTGCCACCCCCCCCAGACAGGGTACCGCCGGGGAGCTGTTTTTT. The encoded protein is CATPPRQGTAGELFF.

This clonotype was counted many times. CDR3 sequence reads: CASSPTNGETQYF. In DNA form, the CDR3 reads TGTGCCAGCAGCCCGACGAATGGGGAGACCCAGTACTTC. The V call is TRBV7-9, the J call TRBJ2-5, with D hard to call. V dropped 5 bases and J dropped 5 bases, with 12 bases sitting between them. Looked up from germline, CDR1 is SEHNR and CDR2 is FQNEAQ (reference sequence). The CDR3 runs 13 residues.

This clonotype occurred a few times. The chain couples TRBV28 to TRBJ2-7; tentatively, D is TRBD2 (6 bases). The V end lost 8 bases, the J end lost 4 bases, and 12 bases lay between the germline ends. The CDR3 sequence is 12 residues long. Germline V CDR1 and CDR2: MDHEN, SYDVKM. In nucleotides, the CDR3 is TGTGCCAGCCAGGCGGGGTTTTACGAGCAGTACTTC. Its protein is CASQAGFYEQYF. Drawing the rest from reference TRBV28 and TRBJ2-7, the complete variable domain is DVKVTQSSRYLVKRTGEKVFLECVQDMDHENMFWYRQDPGLGLRLIYFSYDVKMKEKGDIPEGYSVSREKKERFSLILESASTNQTSMYLCASQAGFYEQYFGPGTRLTVT.

In its sample, this clonotype was seen a few times. The genes are TRBV6-2 or TRBV6-3 and TRBJ2-3, with D maybe TRBD1 (5 bases). Germline V gene sequence: CDR1 MNHEY, CDR2 SVGEGT. With 1 base removed from V and 1 base from J, the gap between germline ends came to 12 bases. The CDR3 covers 16 residues. CDR3 region: CASSYYQGRGTDTQYF. CDR3 nucleotides: TGTGCCAGCAGTTACTACCAGGGAAGGGGCACAGATACGCAGTATTTT.

This clonotype appeared many times. The CDR3 DNA sequence: TGTGCCATCAGTGAGGGGATTAGCCCAGATACGCAGTATTTT. Translation gives CAISEGISPDTQYF. The V and J genes are TRBV10-3 and TRBJ2-3; D unresolved. The CDR3 has 14 amino acids. V dropped 2 bases and J dropped 4 bases, with 10 bases sitting between them. The germline V gene has CDR1 ENHRY and CDR2 SYGVKD.